This T cell receptor beta chain was documented in a study of cytomegalovirus exposure and HLA in healthy donors. The study's findings and limits: Among TCR beta chains of equal frequency, HLA-associated ones were more clonally expanded in a later analysis.

CDR1 MGHDK and CDR2 SYGVNS come from the germline V gene. Germline trimming cut 1 base from V and 9 bases from J; bases unmatched to any gene: 11. The CDR3 is 17 amino acids. Vbeta (60) and Jbeta (13) primers were used in the PCR. Sequencing was performed with immunoSEQ multiplex PCR; in TCRdb, only in-frame clones are kept and a portion is missing. The profile covers some 120,000 clones, with around three quarters appearing a single time and under 3% taken by the ten largest. As to this clone: As yet, its antigen is unknown.

The chain links TRBV25-1 to TRBJ2-4, with 11 bases that match TRBD1. The receptor was isolated from a man aged 30-40 years in good health and CMV-seronegative. The sample was PBMCs. The CDR3 spells CASSELSGTGGEVIQYF. The CDR3 region has the DNA TGTGCCAGCAGTGAATTGTCTGGGACAGGGGGGGAGGTCATTCAGTACTTC.